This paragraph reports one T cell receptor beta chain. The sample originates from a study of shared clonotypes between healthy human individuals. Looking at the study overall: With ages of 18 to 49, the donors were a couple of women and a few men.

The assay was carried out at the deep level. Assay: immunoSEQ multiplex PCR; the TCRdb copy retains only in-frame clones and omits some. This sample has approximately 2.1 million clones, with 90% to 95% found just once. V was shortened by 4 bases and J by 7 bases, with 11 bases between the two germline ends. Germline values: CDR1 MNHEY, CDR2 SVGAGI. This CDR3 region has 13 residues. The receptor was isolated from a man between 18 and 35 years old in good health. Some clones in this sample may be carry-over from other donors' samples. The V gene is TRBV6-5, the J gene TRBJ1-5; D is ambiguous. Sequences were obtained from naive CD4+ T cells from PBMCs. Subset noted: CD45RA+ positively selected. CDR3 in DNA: TGTGCCAGCAGTTTTACGGATAGGCAGCCCCAGCATTTT. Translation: CASSFTDRQPQHF.